This T cell receptor beta chain was identified in a study of blood T cell repertoires in COVID-19. Whole-study context: There were acute and convalescent COVID-19 samples, and they came from the United States, Italy and Spain. Sample material is recorded as cDNA or gDNA derived from T cells, B-cell-depleted T cells, or PBMCs.

Trimming cost V 8 bases and J 12 bases, with 14 bases left between them. The CDR3 runs to 11 residues. In germline, CDR1 is LNHDA, CDR2 SQIVND (reference sequence). Per the authors' pipeline: Amplification from reference gene primers served as the basis for estimated nucleated cell counts. Sequenced by immunoSEQ multiplex PCR; TCRdb stores in-frame clones only, minus some. That table furnishes V, J and clone size, whereas the DNA furnished D and trimming. There are about 73,000 clones in the sample; roughly 84% occur only once, and about 2.5% lies in the top ten. This rearrangement joins TRBV19 to TRBJ1-5; D ambiguous. The source is an older man with active or convalescent COVID-19. The specimen was peripheral blood. The CDR3 sequence: CASGRGGNQHF. For the CDR3, the DNA is TGTGCCAGTGGTCGGGGAGGGAACCAGCATTTT. Based on the CDR3 plus reference TRBV19 and TRBJ1-5, the full variable domain is DGGITQSPKYLFRKEGQNVTLSCEQNLNHDAMYWYRQDPGQGLRLIYYSQIVNDFQKGDIAEGYSVSREKKESFPLTVTSAQKNPTAFYLCASGRGGNQHFGDGTRLSIL.